The 18 T cell receptor beta chains in this list originate from one sample, sequenced in a study of CD8+CD57+ T cells in acquired aplastic anemia. TCR beta VDJ and CDR3 profiles were obtained from a genomic DNA template. TCRdb reprocessed the reads via MiXCR and lists one record per CDR3 protein. The data hold about 210,000 distinct CDR3 sequences, with over 55% observed a single time. Sequencing input: sorted CD4+, CD8+, or CD8+CD57+ T cells (not recorded which) from PBMCs. All receptors derive from a human donor in good health.

This clonotype was recorded many times. V is TRBV25-1 and J is TRBJ2-7; no clear D. V lost 11 bases to trimming and J lost 1 base, with 15 bases between them. Germline V gene sequence: CDR1 MGHDK, CDR2 SYGVNS. CDR3 length equals 13 residues. Written as DNA, the CDR3 is TGTGCCGCAGGTCTAGGAGAGTCCTACGAGCAGTACTTC. It codes for CAAGLGESYEQYF.

The V and J genes are TRBV9 and TRBJ2-7; D is uncertain. Germline assignment: CDR1 SGDLS and CDR2 YYNGEE. The V gene lost 0 bases and the J gene lost 6 bases, with 10 bases spanning the gap. CDR3 length: 13 residues. DNA of the CDR3: TGTGCCAGCAGCGTAGTGGGGTTGGGCGAGCAGTACTTC. Its protein is CASSVVGLGEQYF.

This clonotype turned up a few times. The chain links TRBV20-1 to TRBJ2-7, with a tentative D call TRBD1 (5 bases). The CDR3 has 17 residues. The V gene lost 3 bases and the J gene lost 3 bases, with 24 bases spanning the gap. Germline CDR1 reads DFQATT; CDR2 reads SNEGSKA (reference sequence). CDR3 sequence (DNA): TGCAGTGCTAGCCCCCAGCGACAGCGAACCTATGACTACGAGCAGTACTTC. Amino acid sequence: CSASPQRQRTYDYEQYF.

This chain connects TRBV2 to TRBJ1-2; 8 bases match TRBD1. Looked up from germline, CDR1 is SNHLY and CDR2 is FYNNEI. The CDR3 extends over 14 amino acids. V dropped 5 bases and J dropped 5; count of bases not matched to a gene: 7. The CDR3 sequence is CASSHDRGLYGYTF. DNA for the CDR3: TGTGCCAGCAGTCATGACAGGGGTTTGTATGGCTACACCTTC.

The chain joins TRBV7-9 to TRBJ2-7; D perhaps matches TRBD2 (5 bases). Between the trimmed V and J ends, which lost 7 bases and 5 bases, there was a span of 15 bases. This CDR3 region has 13 residues. The germline V gene encodes CDR1 SEHNR and CDR2 FQNEAQ (reference sequence). As DNA, the CDR3 is TGTGCCAGCACCATCCGAGGGAGTAACGAGCAGTACTTC. It codes for CASTIRGSNEQYF.

This clonotype showed up many times. The chain carries TRBV5-1 and TRBJ1-6, with TRBD1 as a possible D gene (5 bases). The V gene's germline CDR1 is SGHRS and CDR2 YFSETQ. The CDR3 contains 14 residues. Trimming pared 1 base from V and 7 bases from J, leaving 9 bases between. This CDR3 reads CASSLSTGNSPLHF. In nucleotides, the CDR3 is TGCGCCAGCAGCTTGTCAACAGGAAATTCACCCCTCCACTTT.

This chain uses TRBV7-3 with TRBJ2-5; TRBD1 agrees at 10 bases. The CDR3 extends over 14 amino acids. Losses at the gene ends were 5 bases for V and 3 bases for J; bases not matched to a gene: 3. CDR1 and CDR2 (germline): SGHTA, FQGTGA. The CDR3 protein is CASSPGTGEETQYF. In nucleotides, the CDR3 is TGTGCCAGCAGCCCCGGGACAGGGGAAGAGACCCAGTACTTC. The full variable domain, completed using reference TRBV7-3 and TRBJ2-5, is GAGVSQTPSNKVTEKGKYVELRCDPISGHTALYWYRQSLGQGPEFLIYFQGTGAADDSGLPNDRFFAVRPEGSVSTLKIQRTERGDSAVYLCASSPGTGEETQYFGPGTRLLVL.

The chain joins TRBV25-1 to TRBJ1-1, with 9 bases lining up with TRBD1. V was pared by 6 bases and J by 4 bases, with 9 bases of the junction left unmatched. The CDR3 runs 15 residues. The germline CDR1 and CDR2 sequences are MGHDK and SYGVNS. CDR3: CASSSGTGLSTEAFF. CDR3 sequence (DNA): TGTGCCAGCAGCTCAGGGACAGGGTTGAGCACTGAAGCTTTCTTT.

As to this clonotype: At one end the junction does not follow the germline gene, possibly because of a read error. The chain recombines TRBV25-1 with TRBJ1-2; D is uncertain. The CDR3 length is 11 residues. Germline lookup yields CDR1 MGHDK and CDR2 SYGVNS. CDR3 region: CASTDNYGYTF. DNA of the CDR3: TGTGCCAGCACTGACAACTATGGCTACACATTC.

Concerning this clonotype itself: This may stem from a read error, because a much larger clone lies one nucleotide away. This chain uses TRBV7-6 with TRBJ2-7; D may be TRBD1 or TRBD2 (5 bases each). The CDR3 is 15 amino acids. Germline V lookup: CDR1 SGHVS, CDR2 FNYEAQ. The CDR3 sequence: CAGSQTTGTLYEQYF. In DNA form, the CDR3 reads TGTGCCGGCAGTCAGACAACCGGGACGCTCTACGAGCAGTACTTC.

The count of this clonotype is one. This sequence joins TRBV7-8 and TRBJ2-3; a weak D match, TRBD1 (5 bases). V was cut by 4 bases and J by 2 bases, with 13 bases left in between. The V gene's germline CDR1 is SGHVS and CDR2 FQNEAQ. CDR3 size: 15 residues. CDR3 loop: CASSSTSRVTDTQYF. The CDR3 DNA sequence: TGTGCCAGCAGCTCTACGTCCAGGGTCACAGATACGCAGTATTTT.

Ten or more counts support this clonotype. This rearrangement joins TRBV7-2 to TRBJ2-1, with 15 positions matching TRBD2. Per germline, CDR1 SGHTA and CDR2 FQGNSA. J lost 8 bases, V lost 5 bases, and 7 bases had no gene match. The CDR3 covers 16 residues. The CDR3 spells CASSTGLAGGWDEQFF. The CDR3 coding sequence is TGTGCCAGCAGCACCGGACTAGCGGGGGGGTGGGATGAGCAGTTCTTC.

This clonotype was counted at least ten times. The genes are TRBV11-2 and TRBJ2-1; 7 positions agree with TRBD2. The germline CDR1 and CDR2 sequences are SGHAT and FQNNGV. This CDR3 has 13 amino acids. V lost 5 bases to trimming and J lost 4 bases; unmatched junction nucleotides: 2. The CDR3 sequence: CASSRGGYNEQFF. The DNA of the CDR3 is TGTGCCAGCAGCCGGGGAGGGTACAATGAGCAGTTCTTC. Full variable domain (outside the CDR3, taken from reference TRBV11-2 and TRBJ2-1): EAGVAQSPRYKIIEKRQSVAFWCNPISGHATLYWYQQILGQGPKLLIQFQNNGVVDDSQLPKDRFSAERLKGVDSTLKIQPAKLEDSAVYLCASSRGGYNEQFFGPGTRLTVL.

This clonotype has only one observation. This sequence joins TRBV5-1 and TRBJ1-2, with a tentative D call TRBD1 (5 bases). CDR1 SGHRS and CDR2 YFSETQ come from the germline V gene. The CDR3 totals 13 residues. V was trimmed by 4 bases and J by 8 bases, leaving 15 bases between them. This chain's CDR3 is CASSQWSGDGYTF. CDR3 coding DNA: TGCGCCAGCAGCCAATGGTCGGGGGACGGCTACACCTTC.

The rearrangement uses TRBV10-2 and TRBJ1-5, with D hard to call. Germline V gives CDR1 WSHSY, CDR2 SAAADI. Trimming pared 2 bases from V and 7 bases from J, leaving 12 bases between. The CDR3 extends over 14 amino acids. CDR3 in amino acids: CASSETQGFQPQHF. As DNA, the CDR3 is TGCGCCAGCAGTGAGACTCAAGGGTTCCAGCCCCAGCATTTT.

The table lists this clonotype with a few counts. The V gene is TRBV29-1, the J gene TRBJ2-7; D not certain. The CDR3 consists of 12 residues. Germline CDR1 reads SQVTM; CDR2 reads ANQGSEA. V shed 4 bases and J shed 0 bases, with 7 bases lying between them. DNA for the CDR3: TGCAGCGTTGGAGAGGACTCCTACGAGCAGTACTTC. It encodes CSVGEDSYEQYF.

The chain links TRBV10-3 to TRBJ2-7; TRBD1 might be the D (6 bases). Per the germline V gene, CDR1 is ENHRY and CDR2 is SYGVKD. Trimming pared 6 bases from V and 5 bases from J, leaving 14 bases between. This CDR3 comprises 13 residues. As DNA, the CDR3 is TGTGCCATCAGGGGGGCAGGGAGCGACGAGCAGTACTTC. Its protein product is CAIRGAGSDEQYF.

This clonotype was counted at least ten times. The rearrangement uses TRBV29-1 and TRBJ2-1; D remains unclear. Deletions cut 3 bases from V and 2 bases from J, with 5 bases between. The CDR3 has 12 residues. The germline CDR1 and CDR2 sequences are SQVTM and ANQGSEA. CDR3 sequence: CSVEPTYNEQFF. CDR3 nucleotides: TGCAGCGTTGAGCCCACCTACAATGAGCAGTTCTTC.